This T cell receptor beta chain was recorded in a study of human T cells and chemical hapten exposure. There are many counts of this clonotype. The time point: patch test 2, 6 weeks after DPC sensitization. Treatment indicated: therapeutic diphenylcyclopropenone sensitization with weekly scalp DPC. Trimming removed 5 bases from V and 1 base from J, with 10 bases in between. This CDR3 spans 13 amino acids. Looked up from germline, CDR1 is DFQATT and CDR2 is SNEGSKA (reference sequence). TCRdb re-derived calls from the RACE reads in MiXCR, one entry per CDR3 protein. The sample lists roughly 69,000 distinct CDR3 sequences; over 9% were seen once.

Sequenced material: whole blood, taken in connection with sensitization to the hapten diphenylcyclopropenone (DPC). The sequence came from a woman aged 45-65 years with alopecia areata. Some clones in this sample may be carry-over from other donors' samples. The chain is built from TRBV20-1 and TRBJ2-3, with D perhaps TRBD2 (6 bases). CDR3 loop: CSARLVGTDTQYF. The CDR3 DNA is TGCAGTGCTCGACTAGTTGGCACAGATACGCAGTATTTT.